A single sample is the source of the 11 T cell receptor beta chains below, sequenced in a study of regulatory T cells in long-lasting Graves disease. This sample's time point: newly diagnosed GD, antithyroid drugs for less than 3 months. RNA isolated from PBMCs was used to make the TCR library. Sequencing libraries for TCR beta were prepared with iRepertoire HTBI primers and Arm-PCR of CDR3 regions. TCRdb reanalysed the multiplex PCR reads using MiXCR and keeps one entry per CDR3 protein. The profile covers about 610,000 distinct CDR3 sequences, with around 15% appearing a single time and about 11% taken by the ten largest. This sample also appeared in a second study, on T cells in Graves' hyperthyroidism and ophthalmopathy.

Sequencing was performed on peripheral blood mononuclear cells (PBMCs), taken at new diagnosis, from a patient treated with antithyroid drugs. The receptor set was obtained from a man aged 18 to 35 with Graves disease.

The table lists this clonotype with many counts. The gene calls are TRBV24-1 and TRBJ2-1; D is undetermined. Per germline, CDR1 KGHDR and CDR2 SFDVKD. CDR3 length equals 15 residues. With 7 bases removed from V and 0 bases from J, the gap between germline ends came to 12 bases. The CDR3 loop is CATSDTHSSYNEQFF. The DNA for the CDR3 is TGTGCCACCAGCGATACACATAGCTCCTACAATGAGCAGTTCTTC.

This clonotype was recorded a few times. The genes are TRBV7-9 and TRBJ2-3; 11 bases are shared with TRBD2. The CDR3 runs 16 residues. Looked up from germline, CDR1 is SEHNR and CDR2 is FQNEAQ (reference sequence). V lost 4 bases and J lost 2; bases outside the gene matches: 5. DNA for the CDR3: TGTGCCAGCAGCTCTTCGACTAGCGGGGTCACAGATACGCAGTATTTT. Its protein is CASSSSTSGVTDTQYF.

The sample holds many counts of this clonotype. The gene calls are TRBV6-1 and TRBJ1-1, with D maybe TRBD1 (6 bases). V lost 10 bases and J lost 1, with 16 bases in between. Germline loops: CDR1 MNHNS, CDR2 SASEGT. This CDR3 contains 14 residues. The CDR3 nucleotides read TGTGCCACCCCCTACAGGGAGGGGAACACTGAAGCTTTCTTT. It yields the protein CATPYREGNTEAFF.

The gene calls are TRBV4-1 and TRBJ1-1; D unresolved. V was clipped by 4 bases and J by 2 bases, with 14 bases between them. The CDR3 consists of 15 residues. Germline V CDR1 and CDR2: MGHRA, YSYEKL. The CDR3 region has the DNA TGCGCCAGCAGCCGCCTGACATCGCTAAACACTGAAGCTTTCTTT. Its protein product is CASSRLTSLNTEAFF.

The chain uses TRBV20-1 and TRBJ1-2, with a tentative D call TRBD1 (6 bases). Germline CDR1 reads DFQATT; CDR2 reads SNEGSKA (reference sequence). This CDR3 comprises 14 residues. Trimming shortened V by 2 bases and J by 6 bases, and 16 bases separated the two germline ends. The CDR3 sequence is CSARLVRGADGYTF. The CDR3 bases are TGCAGTGCTAGACTTGTAAGGGGGGCTGATGGCTACACCTTC.

V usage is TRBV5-8 and J usage is TRBJ2-1, with D possibly matching TRBD2 (6 bases). V was shortened by 1 base and J by 4 bases, with 12 bases between the two germline ends. Germline V CDR1 and CDR2: SGHTS, YDEGEE. The CDR3 runs to 15 residues. CDR3 nucleotide sequence: TGTGCCAGCAGCTTGACTAACGGGAGTTACAATGAGCAGTTCTTC. Its protein product is CASSLTNGSYNEQFF.

The chain has TRBV29-1 and TRBJ2-1; D might be TRBD2 (7 bases). The CDR3 covers 13 residues. Germline lookup yields CDR1 SQVTM and CDR2 ANQGSEA. Trimming removed 7 bases from V and 9 bases from J, with 19 bases in between. The CDR3 DNA reads TGCAGCGGACTCACAAGGGGGGGGAGTGAGCAGTTCTTC. Its protein is CSGLTRGGSEQFF.

The V call is TRBV5-5, the J call TRBJ2-1; D is unresolved. V lost 0 bases and J 10 bases, leaving 11 bases between the germline ends. CDR1 and CDR2 from the germline V gene are SGHKS and YYEKEE (reference sequence). This CDR3 comprises 13 residues. CDR3 protein: CASSLAVLGEQFF. For the CDR3, the DNA is TGTGCCAGCAGCTTGGCGGTCCTTGGGGAGCAGTTCTTC.

This clonotype was seen a single time. The chain joins TRBV10-2 to TRBJ1-5; no definite D call. V gave up 3 bases and J gave up 9 bases, with 12 bases separating them. There are 13 residues in the CDR3. Looked up from germline, CDR1 is WSHSY and CDR2 is SAAADI. CDR3 in amino acids: CASSDAGIWPQHF. The CDR3 DNA reads TGCGCCAGCAGTGACGCGGGAATTTGGCCCCAGCATTTT.

This clonotype was counted a few times. The chain carries TRBV19 and TRBJ2-1; D not certain. The CDR3 spans 11 residues. CDR1 is LNHDA and CDR2 is SQIVND in the germline V gene (reference sequence). Between the trimmed V and J ends, which lost 3 bases and 6 bases, there was a span of 3 bases. CDR3 sequence reads: CASSMVNEQFF. The CDR3 region has the DNA TGTGCCAGTAGTATGGTCAATGAGCAGTTCTTC.

This clonotype was picked up many times. The gene calls are TRBV27 and TRBJ1-1; no firm D call. Germline CDR1 and CDR2: MNHEY and SMNVEV (reference sequence). Trimming shortened V by 2 bases and J by 0 bases, and 4 bases separated the two germline ends. The CDR3 length is 13 residues. Here the CDR3 reads CASSLVLNTEAFF. CDR3 DNA sequence: TGTGCCAGCAGTTTAGTCTTGAACACTGAAGCTTTCTTT.